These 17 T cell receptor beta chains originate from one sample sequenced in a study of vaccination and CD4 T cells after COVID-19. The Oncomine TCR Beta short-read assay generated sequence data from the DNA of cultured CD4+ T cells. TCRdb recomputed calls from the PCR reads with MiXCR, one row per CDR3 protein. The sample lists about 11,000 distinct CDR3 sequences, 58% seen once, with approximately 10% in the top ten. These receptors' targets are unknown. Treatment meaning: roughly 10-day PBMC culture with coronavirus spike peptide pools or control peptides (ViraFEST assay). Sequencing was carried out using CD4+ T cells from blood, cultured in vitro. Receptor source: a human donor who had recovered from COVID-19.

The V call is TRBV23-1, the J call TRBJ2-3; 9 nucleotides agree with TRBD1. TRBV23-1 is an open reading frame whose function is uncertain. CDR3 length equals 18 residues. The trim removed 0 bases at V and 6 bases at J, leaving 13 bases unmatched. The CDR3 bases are TGCGCCAGCAGTCAATCGCTCTTAGGGGACAGGGTACCCGATACGCAGTATTTT. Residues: CASSQSLLGDRVPDTQYF.

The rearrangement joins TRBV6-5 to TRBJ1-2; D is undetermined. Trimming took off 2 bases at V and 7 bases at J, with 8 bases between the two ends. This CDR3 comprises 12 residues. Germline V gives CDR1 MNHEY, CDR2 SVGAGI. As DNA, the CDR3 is TGTGCCAGCAGTTACGCTGGGGTTGGCTACACCTTC. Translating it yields CASSYAGVGYTF.

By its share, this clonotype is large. The CDR3 nucleotides are TGCGCCAGCAGCCCCACCCTCCGGACTAGTTCCCCCTACGAGCAGTACTTC. Amino acids: CASSPTLRTSSPYEQYF. V and J are TRBV5-1 and TRBJ2-7, with TRBD2 identical over 7 bases. The J segment lost 2 bases and the V segment lost 4 bases, leaving 15 bases of the junction unmatched. Germline-derived CDR1 and CDR2 are SGHRS and YFSETQ. This CDR3 region has 17 residues. The whole variable domain, filled in from reference TRBV5-1 and TRBJ2-7, reads KAGVTQTPRYLIKTRGQQVTLSCSPISGHRSVSWYQQTPGQGLQFLFEYFSETQRNKGNFPGRFSGRQFSNSRSEMNVSTLELGDSALYLCASSPTLRTSSPYEQYFGPGTRLTVT.

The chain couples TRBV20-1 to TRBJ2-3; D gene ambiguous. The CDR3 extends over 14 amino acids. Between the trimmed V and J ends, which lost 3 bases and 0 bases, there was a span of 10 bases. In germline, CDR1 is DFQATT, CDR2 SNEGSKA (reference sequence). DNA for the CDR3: TGCAGTGCTAGCGGCAGGCTTAGCACAGATACGCAGTATTTT. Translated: CSASGRLSTDTQYF.

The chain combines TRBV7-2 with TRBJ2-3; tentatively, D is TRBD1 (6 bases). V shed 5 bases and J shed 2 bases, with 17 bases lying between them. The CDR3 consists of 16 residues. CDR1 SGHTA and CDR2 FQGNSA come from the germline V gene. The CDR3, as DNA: TGTGCCAGCAGCCAGCCGACGACAGGACCCACAGATACGCAGTATTTT. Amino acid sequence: CASSQPTTGPTDTQYF.

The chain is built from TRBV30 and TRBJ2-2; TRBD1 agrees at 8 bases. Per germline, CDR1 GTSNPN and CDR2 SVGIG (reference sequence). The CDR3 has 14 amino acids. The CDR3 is CASPGTGDTGELFF. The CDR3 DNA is TGTGCTTCCCCCGGGACAGGCGACACCGGGGAGCTGTTTTTT.

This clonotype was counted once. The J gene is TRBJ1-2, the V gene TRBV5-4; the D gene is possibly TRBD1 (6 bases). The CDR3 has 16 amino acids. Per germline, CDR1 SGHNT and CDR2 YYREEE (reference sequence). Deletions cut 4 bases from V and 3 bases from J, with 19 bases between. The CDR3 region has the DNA TGTGCCAGCAGCCCCTGGGGGGGCTGGAGGGACTATGGCTACACCTTC. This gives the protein CASSPWGGWRDYGYTF.

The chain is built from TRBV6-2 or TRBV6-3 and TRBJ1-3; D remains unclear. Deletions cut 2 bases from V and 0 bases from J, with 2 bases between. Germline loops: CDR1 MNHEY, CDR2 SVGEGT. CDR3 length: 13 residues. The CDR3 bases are TGTGCCAGCAGTTACAGCTCTGGAAACACCATATATTTT. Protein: CASSYSSGNTIYF.

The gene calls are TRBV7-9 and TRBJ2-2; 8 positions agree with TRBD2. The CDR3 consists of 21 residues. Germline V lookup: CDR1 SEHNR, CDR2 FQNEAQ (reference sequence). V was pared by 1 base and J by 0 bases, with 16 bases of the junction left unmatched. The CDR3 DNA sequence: TGTGCCAGCAGCTTAGTTCTCTGGGCAGGGAGAGCGGGAGCGAACACCGGGGAGCTGTTTTTT. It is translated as CASSLVLWAGRAGANTGELFF.

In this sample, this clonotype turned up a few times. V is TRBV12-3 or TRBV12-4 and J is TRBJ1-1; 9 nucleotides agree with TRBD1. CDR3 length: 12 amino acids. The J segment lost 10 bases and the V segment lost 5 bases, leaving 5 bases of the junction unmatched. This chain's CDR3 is CASSQNRGRAFF. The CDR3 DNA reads TGTGCCAGCAGTCAAAACAGGGGGCGAGCTTTCTTT.

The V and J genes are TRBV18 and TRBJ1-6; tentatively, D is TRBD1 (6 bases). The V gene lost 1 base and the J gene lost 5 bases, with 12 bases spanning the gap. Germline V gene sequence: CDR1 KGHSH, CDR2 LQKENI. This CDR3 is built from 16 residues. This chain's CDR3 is CASSPQAGANNSPLHF. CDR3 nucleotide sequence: TGTGCCAGCTCACCACAAGCAGGGGCAAATAATTCACCCCTCCACTTT.

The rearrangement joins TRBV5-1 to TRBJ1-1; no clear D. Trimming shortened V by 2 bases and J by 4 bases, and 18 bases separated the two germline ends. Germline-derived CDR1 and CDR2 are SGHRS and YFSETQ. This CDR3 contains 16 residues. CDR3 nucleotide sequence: TGCGCCAGCAGCTTAAGGCTATCAAGGGTCGGCACTGAAGCTTTCTTT. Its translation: CASSLRLSRVGTEAFF.

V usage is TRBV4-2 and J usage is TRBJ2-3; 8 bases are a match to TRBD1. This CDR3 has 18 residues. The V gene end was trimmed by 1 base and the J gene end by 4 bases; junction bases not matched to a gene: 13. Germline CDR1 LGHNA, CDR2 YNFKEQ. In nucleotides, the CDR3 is TGTGCCAGCAGCCAAGTAAAGGACTCAGGGGGCCCCTCAGATACGCAGTATTTT. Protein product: CASSQVKDSGGPSDTQYF.

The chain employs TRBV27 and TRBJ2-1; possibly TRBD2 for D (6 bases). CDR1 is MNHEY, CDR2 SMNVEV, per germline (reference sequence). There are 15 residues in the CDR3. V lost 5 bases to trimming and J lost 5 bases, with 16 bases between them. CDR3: CASSGVDGGDNEQFF. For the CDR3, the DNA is TGTGCCAGCAGTGGGGTGGATGGAGGGGACAATGAGCAGTTCTTC.

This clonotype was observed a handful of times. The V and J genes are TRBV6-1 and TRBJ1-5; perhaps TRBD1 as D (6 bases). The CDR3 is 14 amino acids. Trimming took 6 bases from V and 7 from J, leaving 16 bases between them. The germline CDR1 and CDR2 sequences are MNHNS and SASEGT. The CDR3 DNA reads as TGTGCCAGCAGGCCAGGGGTAGTTTGGCAGCCCCAGCATTTT. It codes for CASRPGVVWQPQHF.

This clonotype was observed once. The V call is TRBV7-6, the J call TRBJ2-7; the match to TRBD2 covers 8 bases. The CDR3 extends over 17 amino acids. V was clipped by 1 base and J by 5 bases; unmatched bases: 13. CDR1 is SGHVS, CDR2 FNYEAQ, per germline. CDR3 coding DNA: TGTGCCAGCAGCTTAGAAGTTAGCGGGGTGCGGTGGGACGAGCAGTACTTC. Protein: CASSLEVSGVRWDEQYF. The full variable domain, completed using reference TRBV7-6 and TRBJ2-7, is GAGVSQSPRYKVTKRGQDVALRCDPISGHVSLYWYRQALGQGPEFLTYFNYEAQQDKSGLPNDRFSAERPEGSISTLTIQRTEQRDSAMYRCASSLEVSGVRWDEQYFGPGTRLTVT.

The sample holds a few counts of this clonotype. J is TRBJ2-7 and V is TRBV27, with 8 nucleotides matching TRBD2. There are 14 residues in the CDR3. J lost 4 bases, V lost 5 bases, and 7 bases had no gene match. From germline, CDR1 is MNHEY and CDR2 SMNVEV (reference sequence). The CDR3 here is CASSTTTSAYEQYF. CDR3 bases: TGTGCCAGCAGTACCACGACTAGCGCTTACGAGCAGTACTTC.